The sequence of this TCR beta chain was determined in a study of blood T cell repertoires in COVID-19. V shed 1 base, J shed 8 bases, and the junction held 8 bases outside the gene matches. The CDR3 runs 15 residues. Germline V gene data show CDR1 as SGHVS and CDR2 as FQNEAQ. Profiled with immunoSEQ multiplex PCR; TCRdb holds only in-frame clones, not every one. Found here are some 120,000 clones, approximately 80% of them singletons; the top ten hold 9.5% to 13%. The TCR was taken from a human donor in a cohort sampled during active COVID-19. The chain carries TRBV7-8 and TRBJ1-5; 7 bases agree with TRBD1. Sequencing used peripheral blood. DNA of the CDR3: TGTGCCAGCAGCTTAGTAGGAGGGGGCTTGGAGCCCCAGCATTTT. It encodes CASSLVGGGLEPQHF.